The clone carrying this T cell receptor beta chain was picked up one time. Clones were sequenced by immunoSEQ multiplex PCR, and TCRdb holds only the in-frame ones, with some missing. This table has roughly 130,000 clones, 75% to 95% appearing once. Germline V lookup: CDR1 SGHRS, CDR2 YFSETQ. V lost 0 bases to trimming and J lost 5 bases, with 8 bases between them. The CDR3 length is 13 residues. This record comes from a study of control samples from healthy donors and cancer patients. The receptor's source is a man aged 18 to 30 in good health. The chain employs TRBV5-1 and TRBJ1-1; D is unclear. Sequencing used blood. The CDR3 protein is CASSLVPRTEAFF. The CDR3 bases are TGCGCCAGCAGCTTGGTGCCGAGGACTGAAGCTTTCTTT.